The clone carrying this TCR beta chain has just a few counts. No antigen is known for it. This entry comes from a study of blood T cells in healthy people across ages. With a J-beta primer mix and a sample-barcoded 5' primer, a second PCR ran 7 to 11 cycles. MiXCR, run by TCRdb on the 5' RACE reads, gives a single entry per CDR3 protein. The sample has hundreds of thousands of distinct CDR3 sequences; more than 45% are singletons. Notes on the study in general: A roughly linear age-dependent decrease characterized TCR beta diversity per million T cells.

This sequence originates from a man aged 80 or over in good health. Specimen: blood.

This CDR3 is CASSPGTSGRILAKNIQYF. The DNA of the CDR3 is TGTGCCAGCAGCCCAGGGACTAGCGGGAGGATACTAGCCAAAAACATTCAGTACTTC. This chain joins TRBV7-2 and TRBJ2-4; 15 bases agree with TRBD2. This CDR3 region has 19 residues. V dropped 5 bases and J dropped 0; count of bases not matched to a gene: 8. Germline V CDR1 and CDR2: SGHTA, FQGNSA.